These 11 T cell receptor beta chains were all obtained from the same sample, sequenced in a study of cytomegalovirus exposure and HLA in healthy donors. The data were produced by immunoSEQ multiplex PCR, yet TCRdb's version contains in-frame clones alone and is incomplete. The top ten clones hold less than 2% of a sample with nearly 110,000 clones, about 87% of them seen once. Sequencing input: PBMCs. The receptors here all came from a woman aged 18 to 35 in good health and CMV-seropositive.

This clone turned up a few times. The V call is TRBV10-2, the J call TRBJ1-6; D ambiguous. Germline V gives CDR1 WSHSY, CDR2 SAAADI. The CDR3 sequence is 12 residues long. V lost 3 bases to trimming and J lost 7 bases, with 4 bases between them. Here the CDR3 reads CASSDFNSPLHF. The CDR3 DNA sequence: TGCGCCAGCAGTGACTTCAATTCACCCCTCCACTTT.

V usage is TRBV6-5 and J usage is TRBJ2-5, with 8 positions matching TRBD2. The V gene end was trimmed by 4 bases and the J gene end by 0 bases; junction bases not matched to a gene: 7. Germline loops: CDR1 MNHEY, CDR2 SVGAGI. The CDR3 sequence is 16 residues long. CDR3 coding DNA: TGTGCCAGCAGTTTTGCGGGGGGCATCAACCAAGAGACCCAGTACTTC. It encodes CASSFAGGINQETQYF.

The chain couples TRBV27 to TRBJ1-2, with D unresolved. The V and J ends lost 0 bases and 5 bases respectively, with 10 bases between them. The CDR3 runs 14 residues. The germline V gene has CDR1 MNHEY and CDR2 SMNVEV (reference sequence). The CDR3 sequence: CASSLSPGFYGYTF. CDR3 coding DNA: TGTGCCAGCAGTTTATCCCCAGGCTTTTATGGCTACACCTTC.

The gene calls are TRBV11-2 and TRBJ2-5, with 7 bases aligning to TRBD1. V was pared by 5 bases and J by 2 bases, with 2 bases of the junction left unmatched. The CDR3 has 13 residues. Germline V gene lookup returns CDR1 SGHAT and CDR2 FQNNGV. The CDR3 DNA is TGTGCCAGCAGCCGACAGGGTCAAGAGACCCAGTACTTC. Protein: CASSRQGQETQYF.

The V call is TRBV5-8, the J call TRBJ1-3; D unclear. V lost 2 bases to trimming and J lost 4 bases, with 10 bases between them. Germline V gene lookup returns CDR1 SGHTS and CDR2 YDEGEE. This CDR3 is 14 amino acids long. CDR3 in amino acids: CASSFAKFGNTIYF. The CDR3 DNA is TGTGCCAGCAGCTTTGCTAAGTTCGGAAACACCATATATTTT. The full variable domain, in which reference TRBV5-8 and TRBJ1-3 provide the parts outside the CDR3, is EAGVTQSPTHLIKTRGQQATLRCSPISGHTSVYWYQQALGLGLQFLLWYDEGEERNRGNFPPRFSGRQFPNYSSELNVNALELEDSALYLCASSFAKFGNTIYFGEGSWLTVV.

V is TRBV5-4 and J is TRBJ1-2, with D uncertain. V was pared by 1 base and J by 8 bases, with 9 bases between. Germline values: CDR1 SGHNT, CDR2 YYREEE (reference sequence). The CDR3 length is 12 residues. The CDR3 bases are TGTGCCAGCAGCTTGCCCGAGTCCGGCTACACCTTC. As protein: CASSLPESGYTF.

Notes on this clone: An end of the junction does not agree with germline; a read error may underlie this. V usage is TRBV14 and J usage is TRBJ2-7; perhaps TRBD1 as D (5 bases). This CDR3 region has 13 residues. Per germline, CDR1 SGHDN and CDR2 FVKESK. The CDR3 sequence: CASSLGDSGFGKF. In DNA, the CDR3 is TGTGCCAGCAGCTTAGGGGATTCAGGATTTGGAAAATTC.

This clone turned up a few times. The rearrangement links TRBV29-1 to TRBJ2-7; D possibly corresponds to TRBD1 (5 bases). Between the trimmed V and J ends, which lost 6 bases and 9 bases, there was a span of 21 bases. The CDR3 has 13 amino acids. Germline V gene sequence: CDR1 SQVTM, CDR2 ANQGSEA. CDR3 region: CSVADSSLKAQYV. CDR3 DNA: TGCAGCGTGGCCGACAGTTCCCTTAAGGCGCAGTACGTC.

This clone was seen a handful of times. The chain uses TRBV19 and TRBJ1-2; 7 positions agree with TRBD1. The CDR3 runs to 14 residues. The V and J ends lost 1 base and 3 bases, in that order; junction bases with no gene match: 2. CDR1 and CDR2 from the germline V gene are LNHDA and SQIVND (reference sequence). The CDR3 coding sequence is TGTGCCAGTAGTATAGGGACAGGATACTATGGCTACACCTTC. It is translated as CASSIGTGYYGYTF.

The rearrangement joins TRBV19 to TRBJ2-1; 9 bases are a match to TRBD1. V trimming: 9 bases; J trimming: 2 bases; junction bases outside the gene matches: 5. Germline CDR1 and CDR2: LNHDA and SQIVND (reference sequence). The CDR3 loop spans 14 amino acids. The CDR3 DNA is TGTGCCAGCAGACAGGGGGTAACCTACAATGAGCAGTTCTTC. This codes for CASRQGVTYNEQFF.

The chain's CDR3 is CASSLRGHYGYTF. Here the CDR3 DNA reads TGTGCCAGCAGTTTAAGGGGGCACTATGGCTACACCTTC. The genes are TRBV27 and TRBJ1-2, with 7 bases identical to TRBD1. Germline V gene sequence: CDR1 MNHEY, CDR2 SMNVEV (reference sequence). The V segment lost 2 bases and the J segment 3 bases; nucleotides outside the gene matches: 0. The CDR3 is 13 amino acids.